Shown below are 9 T cell receptor beta chains from a single sample sequenced in a study of identifying expanded T cells in peripheral blood (dated by TCRdb to about 2019). The library was obtained by the immunoSEQ multiplex PCR assay. TCRdb re-hosts the immuneACCESS table, in-frame sequences only. Its copies lack some clones; in the studies checked, an unresolved V gene accounts for under half of them, and the cause for the rest is not known. The sample table shows 50,000 to 75,000 clones, and approximately 82% are seen once. The top ten clones comprise roughly a sixth of the sample. Sequencing was done on a sample of blood. The receptors were sampled from a person aged 18 to 75 in good health.

This clone was detected only a few times. The chain uses TRBV7-9 and TRBJ1-4; 7 bases are shared with TRBD1. Germline V gene sequence: CDR1 SEHNR, CDR2 FQNEAQ (reference sequence). CDR3 length: 16 amino acids. V trimming: 2 bases; J trimming: 2 bases; junction bases outside the gene matches: 5. CDR3 protein: CASSLNAGQTNEKLFF. Here the CDR3 DNA reads TGTGCCAGCAGCTTAAATGCGGGACAGACTAATGAAAAACTGTTTTTT. Supplemented by reference TRBV7-9 and TRBJ1-4, the full variable domain reads DTGVSQNPRHKITKRGQNVTFRCDPISEHNRLYWYRQTLGQGPEFLTYFQNEAQLEKSRLLSDRFSAERPKGSFSTLEIQRTEQGDSAMYLCASSLNAGQTNEKLFFGSGTQLSVL.

The chain is built from TRBV5-1 and TRBJ2-1; 10 bases fit TRBD2. This CDR3 spans 12 amino acids. Germline V gene data show CDR1 as SGHRS and CDR2 as YFSETQ. The ends lost 4 bases at V and 10 bases at J; junction bases unmatched: 2. CDR3 nucleotide sequence: TGCGCCAGCAGCCAGGGACTAGCGGAGCAGTTCTTC. Protein sequence: CASSQGLAEQFF.

The chain is built from TRBV9 and TRBJ1-1; D may be TRBD1 (6 bases). The CDR3 is 14 residues long. Germline CDR1 is SGDLS and CDR2 is YYNGEE. Trimming left V 4 bases short and J 5 bases short, with 15 bases between. CDR3 loop: CASSPYPRGTEAFF. CDR3 bases: TGTGCCAGCAGCCCGTACCCAAGGGGGACTGAAGCTTTCTTT.

The rearrangement joins TRBV11-2 to TRBJ2-1; D perhaps matches TRBD2 (5 bases). The V end lost 3 bases, the J end lost 5 bases, and 14 bases lay between the germline ends. Germline-derived CDR1 and CDR2 are SGHAT and FQNNGV. The CDR3 covers 15 residues. Here the CDR3 reads CASSFSRREDNEQFF. The CDR3 DNA is TGTGCCAGCAGCTTTTCTCGCCGGGAAGACAATGAGCAGTTCTTC.

V usage is TRBV27 and J usage is TRBJ2-7; 7 bases line up with TRBD1. CDR1 is MNHEY and CDR2 is SMNVEV in the germline V gene (reference sequence). The length of the CDR3 is 13 residues. V shed 0 bases, J shed 6 bases, and the junction held 2 bases outside the gene matches. The CDR3 DNA follows: TGTGCCAGCAGTTTATCGAGGGACAGCGAGCAGTACTTC. Amino acid sequence: CASSLSRDSEQYF.

The CDR3 nucleotides are TGTGCTAGTGGTGCAGTTCGACAGGGCGGCTACGAGCAGTACTTC. It translates to CASGAVRQGGYEQYF. The chain combines TRBV12-5 with TRBJ2-7; TRBD1 matches at 7 bases. CDR1 LGHNT and CDR2 FRNRAP come from the germline V gene. Germline trimming cut 5 bases from V and 3 bases from J; bases unmatched to any gene: 10. The length of the CDR3 is 15 residues.

V and J are TRBV10-3 and TRBJ2-7; 8 bases are a match to TRBD1. This CDR3 comprises 14 residues. Germline V gives CDR1 ENHRY, CDR2 SYGVKD. With V trimmed by 9 bases and J by 6 bases, 13 bases remained unmatched. In nucleotides, the CDR3 is TGTGCCATAGGGTTCCTACAGGGGGATGGCGAGCAGTACTTC. As protein: CAIGFLQGDGEQYF.

The chain recombines TRBV6-5 with TRBJ2-7; 7 nucleotides agree with TRBD1. In germline, CDR1 is MNHEY, CDR2 SVGAGI. The ends lost 2 bases at V and 3 bases at J; junction bases unmatched: 7. The CDR3 covers 15 residues. The CDR3 reads CASSYADRASYEQYV. The CDR3 region has the DNA TGTGCCAGCAGTTACGCCGACAGGGCTAGCTACGAGCAGTACGTC.

This clone occurred a few times. This chain joins TRBV4-1 and TRBJ2-2; D remains unclear. The CDR3 is 14 amino acids. V was shortened by 4 bases and J by 5 bases, with 11 bases between the two germline ends. Germline V gene lookup returns CDR1 MGHRA and CDR2 YSYEKL. The CDR3 DNA follows: TGCGCCAGCAGCCGAAGCGAGTCTACCGGGGAGCTGTTTTTT. This sequence encodes CASSRSESTGELFF.